Detailed here is one TCR beta chain. What it binds is not known. These data come from a study of cytomegalovirus exposure and HLA in healthy donors. Study information: Findings of an earlier analysis included roughly 120 million unique TCR beta sequences from about 180 million T cells. Study-wide results and limits: A later analysis showed that HLA-associated TCR beta chains had undergone more clonal expansion than equally common others. Several V segments, TRBV6-2 and TRBV6-3 among them, could not be told apart and were dropped. Among CMV-associated TCR beta chains, most appeared HLA-restricted in a later analysis.

PCR involved 60 Vbeta and 13 Jbeta primers. Data came from immunoSEQ multiplex PCR; TCRdb stores just in-frame clones and leaves some out. The profile shows 120,000 or so clones, about 80% of them singletons. The germline V and J ends were trimmed by 5 bases and 0 bases, with 5 bases remaining between them. Germline V gene data show CDR1 as MDHEN and CDR2 as SYDVKM. The CDR3 length is 12 residues. This TCR came from a man aged 25 to 40 in good health and CMV-seronegative. This chain uses TRBV28 with TRBJ2-7; unclear D gene. The specimen was PBMCs. The DNA for the CDR3 is TGTGCCAGCAGTACCTACTCCTACGAGCAGTACTTC. Amino acids: CASSTYSYEQYF.